This entry concerns a single T cell receptor beta chain. This record comes from a study of control samples from healthy donors and cancer patients. Clones were read by immunoSEQ multiplex PCR, and TCRdb kept only the in-frame ones, dropping some. The sample shows over 150,000 clones, roughly 93% of them seen only once. This CDR3 has 16 residues. Germline lookup yields CDR1 SGHKS and CDR2 YYEKEE (reference sequence). J gave up 6 bases and V 3 bases, and 9 bases lay outside the gene matches. The receptor was isolated from a man aged 18 to 29 in good health. The specimen was blood. The chain combines TRBV5-5 with TRBJ1-2; TRBD1 matches at 12 bases. In DNA form, the CDR3 reads TGTGCCAGCAGCTCGTTAGGGACAGGGGGCCCCCATGGCTACACCTTC. Its translation is CASSSLGTGGPHGYTF. Variable domain in full (rest from reference TRBV5-5 and TRBJ1-2): DAGVTQSPTHLIKTRGQQVTLRCSPISGHKSVSWYQQVLGQGPQFIFQYYEKEERGRGNFPDRFSARQFPNYSSELNVNALLLGDSALYLCASSSLGTGGPHGYTFGSGTRLTVV.